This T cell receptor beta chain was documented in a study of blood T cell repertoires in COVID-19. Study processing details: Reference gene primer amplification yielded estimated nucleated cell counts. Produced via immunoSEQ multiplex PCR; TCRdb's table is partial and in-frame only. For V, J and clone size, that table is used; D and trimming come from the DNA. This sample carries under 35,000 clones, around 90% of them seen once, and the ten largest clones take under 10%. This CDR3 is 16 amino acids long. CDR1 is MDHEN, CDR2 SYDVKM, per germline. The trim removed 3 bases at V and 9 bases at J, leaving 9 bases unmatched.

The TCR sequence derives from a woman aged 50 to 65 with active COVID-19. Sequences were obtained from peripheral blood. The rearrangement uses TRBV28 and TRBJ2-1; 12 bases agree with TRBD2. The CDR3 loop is CASSLRASGRVGEQFF. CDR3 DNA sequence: TGTGCCAGCAGTTTGAGGGCTAGCGGGAGGGTCGGTGAGCAGTTCTTC.